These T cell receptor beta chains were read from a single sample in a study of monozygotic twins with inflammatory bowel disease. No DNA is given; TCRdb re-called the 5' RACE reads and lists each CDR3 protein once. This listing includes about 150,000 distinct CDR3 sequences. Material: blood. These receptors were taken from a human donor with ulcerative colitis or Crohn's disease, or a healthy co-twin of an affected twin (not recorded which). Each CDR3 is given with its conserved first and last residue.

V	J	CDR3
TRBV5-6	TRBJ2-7	CASSLVGTGGYEQYF
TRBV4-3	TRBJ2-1	CASSQEWGTSGSNEQFF
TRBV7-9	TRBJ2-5	CASEKRETEETQYF
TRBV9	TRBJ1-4	CASSVGHQTNEKLFF
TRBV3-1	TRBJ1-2	CASSQEGPTGTSYGYTF
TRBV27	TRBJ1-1	CASSYRTGLNTEAFF
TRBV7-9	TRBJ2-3	CASSPTSGRGTDTQYF
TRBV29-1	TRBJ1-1	CSAAASGGSEAFF
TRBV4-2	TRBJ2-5	CASSQLAGVQETQYF
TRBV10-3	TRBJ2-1	CAISDVVAEYNEQFF
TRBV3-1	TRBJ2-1	CASSRGTSSYNEQFF
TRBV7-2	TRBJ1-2	CASSFTETYSYTF
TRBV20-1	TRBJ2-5	CSAPGPIQETQYF
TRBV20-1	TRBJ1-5	CSARSQGTDQPQHF
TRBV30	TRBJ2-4	CAWGTSSAIQYF